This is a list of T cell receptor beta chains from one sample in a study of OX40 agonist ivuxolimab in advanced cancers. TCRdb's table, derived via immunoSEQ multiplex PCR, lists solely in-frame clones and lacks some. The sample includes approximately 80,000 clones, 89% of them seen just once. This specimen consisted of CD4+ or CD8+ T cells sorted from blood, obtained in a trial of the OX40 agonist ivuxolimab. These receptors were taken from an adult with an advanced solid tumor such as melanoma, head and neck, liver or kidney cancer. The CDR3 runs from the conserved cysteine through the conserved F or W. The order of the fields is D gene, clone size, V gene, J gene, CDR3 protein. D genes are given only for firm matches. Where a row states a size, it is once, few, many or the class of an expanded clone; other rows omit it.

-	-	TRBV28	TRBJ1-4	CASSFFRTEPEKLFF
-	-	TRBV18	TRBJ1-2	CASSTSQGNYGYTF
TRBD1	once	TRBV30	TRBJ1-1	CAWRRDRVRGGAFF
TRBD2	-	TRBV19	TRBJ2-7	CASSRLAGHEQYF
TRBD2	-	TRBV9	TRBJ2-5	CASSGTSQETQYF
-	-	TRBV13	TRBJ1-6	CASSTHSYNSPLHF
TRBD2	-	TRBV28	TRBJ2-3	CASSPHISGTGTDTQYF
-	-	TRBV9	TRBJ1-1	CASSADVITEAFF
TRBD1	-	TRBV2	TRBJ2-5	CASREDRGGRETQYF
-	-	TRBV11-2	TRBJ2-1	CASRVSRAHNEQFF
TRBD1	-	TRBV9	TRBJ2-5	CASSATGTETQYF
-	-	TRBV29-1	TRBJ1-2	CSVEFSDIYGYTF
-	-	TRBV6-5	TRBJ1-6	CASTWRVDDNSPLHF
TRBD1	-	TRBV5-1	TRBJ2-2	CASHALTGDTGELFF
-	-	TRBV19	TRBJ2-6	CASSPGRWSLGANVLTF
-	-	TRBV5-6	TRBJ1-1	CASSPRVGDGSEAFF
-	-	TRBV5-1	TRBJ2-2	CASSPPGLDTGELFF
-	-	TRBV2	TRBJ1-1	CASSEVRGNTEAFF
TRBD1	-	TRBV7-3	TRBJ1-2	CASSLGTGALGYTF
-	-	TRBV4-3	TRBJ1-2	CASSQDLGVGDGYTF
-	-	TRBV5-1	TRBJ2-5	CASSLDRLGETQYF
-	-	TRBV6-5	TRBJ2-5	CASRRGETQYF
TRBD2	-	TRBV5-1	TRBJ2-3	CASSSNSGRPADTQYF
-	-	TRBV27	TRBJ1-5	CASSWRGANQPQHF
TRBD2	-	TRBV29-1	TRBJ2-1	CSALLAGINEQFF
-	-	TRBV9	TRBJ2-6	CASSVGGSGANVLTF
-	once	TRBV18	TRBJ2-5	CASSPLPGEGTQYF
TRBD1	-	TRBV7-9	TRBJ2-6	CASSFAGTGVSGANVLTF
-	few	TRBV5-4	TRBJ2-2	CASSLIFGGRNANTGELFF
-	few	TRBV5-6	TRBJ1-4	CASSLSANEKLFF
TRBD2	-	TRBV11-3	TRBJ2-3	CASSLGGGVVDTQYF
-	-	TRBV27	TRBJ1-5	CASTRGGGGQPQHF
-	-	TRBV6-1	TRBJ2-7	CASTGGGRAYEQYF
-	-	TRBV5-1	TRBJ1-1	CASSPGAVNTEAFF
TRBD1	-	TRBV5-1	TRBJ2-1	CASSGNRGVYNEQFF
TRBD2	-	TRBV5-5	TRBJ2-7	CASSKGLALEQYF
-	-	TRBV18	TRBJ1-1	CASSPYRVGPEAFF